What follows are 21 T cell receptor beta chains derived from one specimen sequenced in a study of blood T cells in healthy people across ages. The authors ran a second PCR of about 7 to 12 cycles using a sample-barcoded 5' primer and a J-beta primer mix. In TCRdb, the 5' RACE reads were re-called with MiXCR into one record per CDR3 protein. The sample includes nearly 800,000 distinct CDR3 sequences, roughly 50% of them seen just once. The sequencing input was blood. The source of these receptors is a man aged 35-49 years in good health.

The rearrangement links TRBV27 to TRBJ1-2; D unresolved. There are 13 residues in the CDR3. V lost 6 bases, J lost 4 bases, and 12 bases lay in between. Germline lookup yields CDR1 MNHEY and CDR2 SMNVEV (reference sequence). The CDR3 protein is CASRQENSYGYTF. Written as DNA, the CDR3 is TGTGCCAGCAGGCAGGAAAACTCCTATGGCTACACCTTC.

The chain combines TRBV15 with TRBJ2-7; D is undetermined. The CDR3 is 15 amino acids. CDR1 is LNHNV, CDR2 YYDKDF, per germline (reference sequence). Trimming left V 1 base short and J 7 bases short, with 17 bases between. The CDR3 DNA sequence: TGTGCCACCAGCAGAGGGGCGGACCTTACGTGGGAGCAGTACTTC. Its protein product is CATSRGADLTWEQYF.

The chain links TRBV28 to TRBJ2-7, with D perhaps TRBD1 (6 bases). The CDR3 length is 14 residues. Trimming pared 7 bases from V and 2 bases from J, leaving 15 bases between. Germline CDR1 MDHEN, CDR2 SYDVKM. As DNA, the CDR3 is TGTGCCAGCAACGTTGGGACACTTACCTACGAGCAGTACTTC. Encoded protein: CASNVGTLTYEQYF.

This rearrangement joins TRBV5-1 to TRBJ2-5, with a possible D match to TRBD2 (6 bases). V was shortened by 0 bases and J by 5 bases, with 14 bases between the two germline ends. The CDR3 is 15 amino acids. In germline, CDR1 is SGHRS, CDR2 YFSETQ. In DNA form, the CDR3 reads TGCGCCAGCAGCTTGGCCGGCGGGGTTTTTGAGACCCAGTACTTC. This encodes CASSLAGGVFETQYF.

This clonotype appeared a few times. J is TRBJ2-5 and V is TRBV20-1, with TRBD2 identical over 9 bases. Per the germline V gene, CDR1 is DFQATT and CDR2 is SNEGSKA (reference sequence). The CDR3 has 16 amino acids. Trimming cost V 0 bases and J 5 bases; bases outside gene matches: 10. CDR3 nucleotide sequence: TGCAGTGCTAGAGAGGGAATAGCGGGAGACAGTGAGACCCAGTACTTC. Protein product: CSAREGIAGDSETQYF.

A word on this clonotype: Germline and junction disagree at one end, which may indicate a read error. The chain is built from TRBV7-9 and TRBJ2-1; the D is unclear. This CDR3 has 12 amino acids. From germline, CDR1 is SEHNR and CDR2 FQNEAQ (reference sequence). The CDR3 is CASRLDYNEQFF. In DNA, the CDR3 is TGTGCCAGCAGATTAGACTACAATGAGCAGTTCTTC. Combining the CDR3 with reference TRBV7-9 and TRBJ2-1 gives the whole variable domain DTGVSQNPRHKITKRGQNVTFRCDPISEHNRLYWYRQTLGQGPEFLTYFQNEAQLEKSRLLSDRFSAERPKGSFSTLEIQRTEQGDSAMYLCASRLDYNEQFFGPGTRLTVL.

This chain links TRBV28 with TRBJ2-2; 8 nucleotides agree with TRBD2. Trimming at V came to 8 bases and at J to 1 base, leaving 15 bases not matched to a gene. There are 18 residues in the CDR3. Germline loops: CDR1 MDHEN, CDR2 SYDVKM. The CDR3 nucleotides read TGTGCCAGCCATTGGACTGGTGGACTAGCTGAGAACACCGGGGAGCTGTTTTTT. Translation gives CASHWTGGLAENTGELFF.

This clonotype was observed a handful of times. The V and J genes are TRBV7-2 and TRBJ2-1, with 15 positions matching TRBD2. Trimming cost V 1 base and J 7 bases; bases outside gene matches: 2. Germline V gene data show CDR1 as SGHTA and CDR2 as FQGNSA. CDR3 length equals 16 residues. The DNA for the CDR3 is TGTGCCAGCAGCTTAGTCGGGACTAGCGGGGGGAATGAGCAGTTCTTC. Translating gives CASSLVGTSGGNEQFF.

The chain combines TRBV7-2 with TRBJ2-3; TRBD2 matches 7 bases. The CDR3 length is 14 residues. V lost 6 bases to trimming and J lost 2 bases; unmatched junction nucleotides: 5. Germline CDR1 SGHTA, CDR2 FQGNSA. Written as DNA, the CDR3 is TGTGCCAGCAGGCTAGCGGCCCTCACAGATACGCAGTATTTT. Protein sequence: CASRLAALTDTQYF.

Notes on this clonotype: The junction and the germline gene differ at one end; a read error may be behind it. The rearrangement uses TRBV20-1 and TRBJ1-6, with D uncertain. This CDR3 region has 17 residues. CDR1 is DFQATT and CDR2 is SNEGSKA in the germline V gene (reference sequence). The CDR3 loop is CGARERATPTLDSPLHF. CDR3 nucleotide sequence: TGCGGTGCTAGAGAACGGGCAACTCCCACCCTGGATTCACCCCTCCACTTT.

There are a few counts of this clonotype. The chain uses TRBV25-1 and TRBJ2-3; D is possibly TRBD1 or TRBD2 (5 bases each). Per the germline V gene, CDR1 is MGHDK and CDR2 is SYGVNS. The CDR3 consists of 14 residues. The ends were cut back, 3 bases at V and 6 bases at J, with 13 bases in the middle. CDR3 residues: CASSDWDPGDTQYF. The DNA for the CDR3 is TGTGCCAGCAGTGATTGGGACCCGGGGGATACGCAGTATTTT.

The chain has TRBV4-3 and TRBJ2-7; D is unclear. The germline V and J ends were trimmed by 1 base and 5 bases, with 6 bases remaining between them. The CDR3 has 12 residues. Germline CDR1 LGHNA, CDR2 YSLEER. CDR3 amino acids: CASSQGINEQYF. CDR3 in DNA: TGCGCCAGCAGCCAAGGAATAAACGAGCAGTACTTC.

Concerning this clonotype itself: A read error may produce the germline difference seen at one junction end. CDR3 loop: CASSTQEAQYF. The DNA of the CDR3 is TGTGCCAGCAGTACCCAAGAGGCCCAGTACTTC. The rearrangement uses TRBV12-3 or TRBV12-4 and TRBJ2-5, with unresolved D. This CDR3 has 11 residues.

This clonotype was recorded a few times. The chain recombines TRBV12-3 or TRBV12-4 with TRBJ2-7; 12 positions match TRBD2. V gave up 6 bases and J gave up 4 bases; unmatched junction bases: 7. The CDR3 has 15 residues. The CDR3 nucleotides are TGTGCCAGCAGCCGACCGACTAGCGGGAGTTACGAGCAGTACTTC. It encodes CASSRPTSGSYEQYF.

This rearrangement joins TRBV7-2 to TRBJ1-2, with no clear D. CDR3 length equals 15 residues. Germline V lookup: CDR1 SGHTA, CDR2 FQGNSA. The germline V and J ends were trimmed by 3 bases and 4 bases, with 15 bases remaining between them. CDR3 coding DNA: TGTGCCAGCAGCTTTCTTAGGGATCGCAGCTATGGCTACACCTTC. It is translated as CASSFLRDRSYGYTF.

This rearrangement joins TRBV10-3 to TRBJ2-5; TRBD1 matches 8 bases. The germline V gene encodes CDR1 ENHRY and CDR2 SYGVKD. The CDR3 covers 16 residues. Trimming removed 2 bases from V and 11 bases from J; junction bases left unmatched: 16. The CDR3 DNA sequence: TGTGCCATCAGTGAGCGACAGGGGACGCCCTACAATGAGCAGTACTTC. It specifies CAISERQGTPYNEQYF.

V is TRBV11-2 and J is TRBJ2-4; 7 bases line up with TRBD1. This CDR3 contains 13 residues. CDR1 is SGHAT, CDR2 FQNNGV, per germline. V was pared by 1 base and J by 8 bases, with 2 bases of the junction left unmatched. CDR3 bases: TGTGCCAGCAGCTTAGTGGGGACAGACATTCAGTACTTC. This translates into CASSLVGTDIQYF.

The chain links TRBV12-3 or TRBV12-4 to TRBJ1-2; no firm D call. This CDR3 has 13 amino acids. V dropped 4 bases and J dropped 7 bases, with 13 bases sitting between them. The CDR3 sequence: CASSSHQRGGYTF. CDR3 bases: TGTGCCAGCAGTTCCCACCAGCGGGGTGGCTACACCTTC.

The V gene is TRBV3-1, the J gene TRBJ2-2; D remains unclear. Germline CDR1 is LGHDT and CDR2 is YNNKEL (reference sequence). V was cut by 3 bases and J by 4 bases, with 15 bases left in between. This CDR3 is built from 16 residues. CDR3 protein: CASSHQVATGTGELFF. The CDR3 DNA is TGTGCCAGCAGCCACCAAGTGGCCACGGGCACCGGGGAGCTGTTTTTT.

The table lists this clonotype with many counts. This chain links TRBV5-5 with TRBJ1-4; D possibly corresponds to TRBD1 (6 bases). V lost 4 bases, J lost 3 bases, and 13 bases lay in between. Germline CDR1 and CDR2: SGHKS and YYEKEE (reference sequence). The CDR3 is made up of 15 amino acids. The CDR3 DNA reads as TGTGCCAGCAGCCCCTGGGGGGCATCTAATGAAAAACTGTTTTTT. It translates to CASSPWGASNEKLFF.

J is TRBJ2-2 and V is TRBV29-1; TRBD1 aligns across 7 bases. The CDR3 extends over 16 amino acids. Trimming at V came to 5 bases and at J to 4 bases, leaving 13 bases not matched to a gene. CDR1 SQVTM and CDR2 ANQGSEA come from the germline V gene. The CDR3, as DNA: TGCAGCGTTTATTTTTCGATCCGACAGGGCACCGGGGAGCTGTTTTTT. Its protein is CSVYFSIRQGTGELFF.